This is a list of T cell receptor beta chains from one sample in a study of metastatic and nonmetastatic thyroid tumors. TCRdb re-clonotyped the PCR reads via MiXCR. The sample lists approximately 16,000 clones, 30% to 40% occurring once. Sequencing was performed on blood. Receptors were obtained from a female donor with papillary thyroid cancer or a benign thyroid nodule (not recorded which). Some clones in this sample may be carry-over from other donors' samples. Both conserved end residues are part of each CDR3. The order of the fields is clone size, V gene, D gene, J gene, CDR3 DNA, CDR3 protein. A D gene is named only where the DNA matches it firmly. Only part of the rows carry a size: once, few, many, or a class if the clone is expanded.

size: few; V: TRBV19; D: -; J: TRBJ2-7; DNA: TGTGCCAGTAGTTTAGGGCTCGAGCAGTACTTC; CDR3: CASSLGLEQYF
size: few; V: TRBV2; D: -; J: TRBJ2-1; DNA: TGTGCCAGCAGCTTAGTTTCAAGCTCCTACAATGAGCAGTTCTTC; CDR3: CASSLVSSSYNEQFF
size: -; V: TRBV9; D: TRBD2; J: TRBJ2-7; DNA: TGTGCCAGCAGCGAGAGCGGGAATAGGTACGAGCAGTACTTC; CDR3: CASSESGNRYEQYF
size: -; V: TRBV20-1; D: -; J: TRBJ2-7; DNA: TGCAGTGCTAGACTGGCCGACTACGAGCAGTACTTC; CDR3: CSARLADYEQYF
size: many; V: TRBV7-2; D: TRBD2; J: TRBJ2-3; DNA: TGTGCCAGCAGCCTACCGATGAGCGGGGGACAATCCACAGATACGCAGTATTTT; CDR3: CASSLPMSGGQSTDTQYF
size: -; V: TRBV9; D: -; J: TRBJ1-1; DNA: TGTGCCAGCAGCGTAGGGGGAGGGGTGGTGAACACTGAAGCTTTCTTT; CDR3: CASSVGGGVVNTEAFF
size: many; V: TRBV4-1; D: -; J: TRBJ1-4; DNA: TGCGCCAGCAGCCATCAAACTGAAAAACTGTTTTTT; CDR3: CASSHQTEKLFF
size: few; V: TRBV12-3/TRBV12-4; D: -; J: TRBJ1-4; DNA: TGTGCCAGCAGTTCGGGACAACTGACGGAACTGTTTTTT; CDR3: CASSSGQLTELFF
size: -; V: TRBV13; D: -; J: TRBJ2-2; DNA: TGTGCCAGCAGCGTCCCTTCCCCAAATGCTGCCGGGGAGCTGTTTTTT; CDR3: CASSVPSPNAAGELFF
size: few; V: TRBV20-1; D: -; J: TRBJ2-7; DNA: TGCAGTCCCAGGCGAGTGTCTGGGGAGCAGCACTTC; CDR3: CSPRRVSGEQHF
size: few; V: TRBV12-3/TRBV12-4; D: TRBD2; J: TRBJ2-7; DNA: TGCGCCAGCGGGGCAGTGTACGAGCAGTACTTC; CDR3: CASGAVYEQYF
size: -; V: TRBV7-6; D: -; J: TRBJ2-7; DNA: TGTGCCAGCAGCTTGGAGTTGTCCTACGAGCAGTACTTC; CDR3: CASSLELSYEQYF
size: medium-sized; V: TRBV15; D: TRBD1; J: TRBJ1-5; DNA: TGTGCCACCAGCAGGGTAGCCGGGACAGCCGCTAATCAGCCCCAGCATTTT; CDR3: CATSRVAGTAANQPQHF
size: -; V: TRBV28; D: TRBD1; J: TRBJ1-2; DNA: TGTGCCAGCAGAACATCCGGGACAGGGGGGTATGGCTACACCTTC; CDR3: CASRTSGTGGYGYTF
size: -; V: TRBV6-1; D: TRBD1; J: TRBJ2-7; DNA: TGTGCCAGCAGTGTTTACAGGGGGGCGAGCTCCTACGAGCAGTACTTC; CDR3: CASSVYRGASSYEQYF
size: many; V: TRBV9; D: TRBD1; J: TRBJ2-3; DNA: TGTGCCAGCAGCTTCCGGGACAGGGGTACAGATACGCAGTATTTT; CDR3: CASSFRDRGTDTQYF
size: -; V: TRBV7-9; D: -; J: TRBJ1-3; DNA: TGTGCCAGCAGCCCTCGCGTGGGAACAGACACCATATATTTT; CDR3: CASSPRVGTDTIYF